This T cell receptor (beta chain) was identified in a study of T cells after yellow fever vaccination. General study results and limits: Subsequent booster samples again held most clones from primary vaccination (approximately 95% CD4, about 85% CD8).

Each CDR3 protein gets one entry after TCRdb re-called the 5' RACE reads with MiXCR. This table has about 500,000 distinct CDR3 sequences, roughly a sixth appearing once. On this clonotype itself: Its antigen is not identified.

The CDR3 has 13 residues. V gave up 5 bases and J gave up 0 bases, with 7 bases separating them. The TCR sequence derives from a man younger than 35 who received the YFV17D yellow fever vaccine. The rearrangement joins TRBV12-3 or TRBV12-4 to TRBJ1-2; D unresolved. Sequencing was performed on PBMCs, taken 4 to 6 days after the first yellow fever vaccination. Here the CDR3 DNA reads TGTGCCAGCAGTCGGGCAGCTAACTATGGCTACACCTTC. It yields the protein CASSRAANYGYTF.